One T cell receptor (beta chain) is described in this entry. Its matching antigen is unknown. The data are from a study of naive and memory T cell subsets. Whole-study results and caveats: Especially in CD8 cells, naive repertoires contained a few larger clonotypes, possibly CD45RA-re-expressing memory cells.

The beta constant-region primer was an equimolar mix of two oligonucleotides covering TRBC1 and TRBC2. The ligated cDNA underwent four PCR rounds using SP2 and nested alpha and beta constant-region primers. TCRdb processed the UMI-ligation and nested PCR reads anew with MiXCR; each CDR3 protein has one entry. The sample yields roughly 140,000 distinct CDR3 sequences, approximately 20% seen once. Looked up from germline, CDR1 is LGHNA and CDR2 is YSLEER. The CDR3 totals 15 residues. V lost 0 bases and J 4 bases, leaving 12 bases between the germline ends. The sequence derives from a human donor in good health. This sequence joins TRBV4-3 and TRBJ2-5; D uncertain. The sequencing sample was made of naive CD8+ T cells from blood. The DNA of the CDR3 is TGCGCCAGCAGCCAAGATACAGAGTGGGGAGAGACCCAGTACTTC. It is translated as CASSQDTEWGETQYF.